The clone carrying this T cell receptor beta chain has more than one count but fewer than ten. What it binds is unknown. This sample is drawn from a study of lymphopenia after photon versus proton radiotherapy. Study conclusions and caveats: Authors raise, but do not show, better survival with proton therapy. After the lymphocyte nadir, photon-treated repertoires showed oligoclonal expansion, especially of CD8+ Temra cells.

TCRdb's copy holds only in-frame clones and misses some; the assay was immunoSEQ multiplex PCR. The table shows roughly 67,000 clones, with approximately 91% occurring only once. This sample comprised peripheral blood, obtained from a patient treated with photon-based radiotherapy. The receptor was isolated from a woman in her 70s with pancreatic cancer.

CDR3 amino acids: CASSLDGVSYNEQFF. The CDR3 DNA follows: TGTGCCAGCAGCTTAGATGGGGTTTCCTACAATGAGCAGTTCTTC. V and J are TRBV11-3 and TRBJ2-1, with no clear D. Per the germline V gene, CDR1 is SGHNT and CDR2 is YENEEA. The CDR3 is 15 amino acids. Trimming removed 0 bases at V and 1 base at J, with 7 bases between. Filled out from reference TRBV11-3 and TRBJ2-1, the complete variable domain reads EAGVVQSPRYKIIEKKQPVAFWCNPISGHNTLYWYLQNLGQGPELLIRYENEEAVDDSQLPKDRFSAERLKGVDSTLKIQPAELGDSAVYLCASSLDGVSYNEQFFGPGTRLTVL.